What follows describes a single T cell receptor beta chain. What it recognizes is unknown. These data belong to a study of immune cell composition in non-small cell lung cancer. Study background: Lung adenocarcinoma or squamous carcinoma made up most tumours. Study conclusions and caveats: Squamous carcinomas (about 75%) more often had tumour-associated clones >0.5% than adenocarcinomas (approximately 35%). Tumour TCR-beta clonality was not significantly tied to smoking pack-years. Top 10 clone scores and clonality were higher in squamous than adenocarcinoma.

V was clipped by 4 bases and J by 1 base, with 14 bases between them. CDR1 SGDLS and CDR2 YYNGEE come from the germline V gene. This CDR3 is built from 15 residues. The protocol was immunoSEQ multiplex PCR, while the TCRdb copy is restricted to in-frame clones and leaves out a portion. The table lists around 9,700 clones, 65% to 70% of them singletons. The chain employs TRBV9 and TRBJ1-1; D call uncertain. The source is a human donor with non-small cell lung cancer. The sample comprised lung tumor tissue. CDR3: CASSPPRAGNTEAFF. The CDR3 DNA follows: TGTGCCAGCAGCCCCCCCCGGGCAGGGAACACTGAAGCTTTCTTT.